The clone carrying this TCR beta chain was observed a single time. Its antigen is as yet unknown. The record originates from a study of cytomegalovirus exposure and HLA in healthy donors. Study-wide findings and caveats: Reported performance of the classifier showed diagnosis of cytomegalovirus status with high specificity and sensitivity.

Primers included in the PCR were 60 Vbeta and 13 Jbeta primers. Generated by immunoSEQ multiplex PCR, the TCRdb table keeps only in-frame clones and is missing some. The data hold around 150,000 clones, with about two thirds observed a single time. V lost 0 bases, J lost 8 bases, and 11 bases lay in between. The CDR3 has 14 residues. In germline, CDR1 is SGDLS, CDR2 YYNGEE. The genes are TRBV9 and TRBJ1-4; D is possibly TRBD1 (6 bases). This clonotype originated in a woman between 18 and 29 years old in good health and CMV-seropositive. The sample taken for sequencing was PBMCs. CDR3 protein: CASSVGQGMEKLFF. As DNA, the CDR3 is TGTGCCAGCAGCGTAGGGCAGGGGATGGAAAAACTGTTTTTT.